This T cell receptor (beta chain) emerged from a study of cytomegalovirus exposure and HLA in healthy donors. On the study more broadly: Unique TCRs numbering around 80 million, obtained from HLA-typed donors, made up an early data release. Study results and limitations: Sequences of the TCR beta chain were said to predict the HLA-A and HLA-B alleles of most subjects accurately. Researchers reported in a later analysis that common viral pathogens appeared linked to several top clusters.

V lost 0 bases and J 2 bases, leaving 9 bases between the germline ends. Per the germline V gene, CDR1 is SGDLS and CDR2 is YYNGEE. CDR3 length equals 14 residues. The PCR employed 60 Vbeta primers together with 13 Jbeta primers. In the original processing: Some 80 million unique TCR beta chains, 9 million to 12 million shared, were counted in a later analysis. Method: immunoSEQ multiplex PCR; TCRdb's copy keeps in-frame clones and lacks some. V and J calls plus clone size are reproduced from that table; the DNA served to infer D and trimming. The sample includes 95,000 to 150,000 clones, approximately 67% of them seen just once. A word on this clone: Its matching antigen is unknown.

The sequenced sample consisted of PBMCs. This chain links TRBV9 with TRBJ2-7, with a possible D match to TRBD2 (5 bases). The receptor comes from a man aged 18 to 29 in good health and CMV-seronegative. CDR3 DNA: TGTGCCAGCAGCGTAGCCCCGGGGACCTACGAGCAGTACTTC. Amino acids: CASSVAPGTYEQYF.